The 27 T cell receptor beta chains listed next were all sequenced from one sample in a study of OX40 agonist ivuxolimab in advanced cancers. TCRdb keeps only in-frame clones here, not all; method: immunoSEQ multiplex PCR. The repertoire holds fewer than 30,000 clones, with about 87% as singletons. This material consisted of CD4+ or CD8+ T cells sorted from blood, taken in a trial of the OX40 agonist ivuxolimab. The receptor set was obtained from an adult with an advanced solid tumor such as melanoma, head and neck, liver or kidney cancer.

The V call is TRBV18, the J call TRBJ1-1; D unclear. V shed 6 bases and J shed 8 bases, with 16 bases lying between them. The CDR3 consists of 13 residues. Per the germline V gene, CDR1 is KGHSH and CDR2 is LQKENI. DNA of the CDR3: TGTGCCAGCTCTGGGCCCAGCGAGGGAGAAGCTTTCTTT. Its translation: CASSGPSEGEAFF.

The J gene is TRBJ2-1, the V gene TRBV29-1; 9 bases are a match to TRBD2. The CDR3 extends over 14 amino acids. Looked up from germline, CDR1 is SQVTM and CDR2 is ANQGSEA. The trim removed 5 bases at V and 4 bases at J, leaving 6 bases unmatched. This CDR3 is CSVRKTSGYNEQFF. In DNA form, the CDR3 reads TGCAGCGTTCGAAAGACTAGCGGATACAATGAGCAGTTCTTC.

CDR3 protein: CASSYGDRSYNEQFF. The CDR3 DNA reads as TGTGCCAGCAGTTACGGGGACAGGTCCTACAATGAGCAGTTCTTC. The genes are TRBV6-5 and TRBJ2-1; 8 bases align to TRBD1. The ends lost 2 bases at V and 1 base at J; junction bases unmatched: 1. The CDR3 has 15 residues. The germline gives CDR1 MNHEY, CDR2 SVGAGI.

The rearrangement links TRBV6-1 to TRBJ2-2, with 8 bases that match TRBD2. After removal of 6 bases from V and 3 bases from J, the junction contained 6 bases not matched to a gene. This CDR3 is 15 amino acids long. Per germline, CDR1 MNHNS and CDR2 SASEGT. CDR3 coding DNA: TGTGCCAGCAGCCCCGGACTAGCTTACACCGGGGAGCTGTTTTTT. Translating it yields CASSPGLAYTGELFF.

This clone has only one observation. The rearrangement uses TRBV25-1 and TRBJ1-2; D is perhaps TRBD1 (5 bases). The CDR3 sequence is 14 residues long. Between the trimmed V and J ends, which lost 5 bases and 3 bases, there was a span of 13 bases. Per germline, CDR1 MGHDK and CDR2 SYGVNS. The CDR3 here is CASSSYLGDYGYTF. The CDR3 DNA sequence: TGTGCCAGCAGTTCTTACCTAGGGGACTATGGCTACACCTTC.

V gene TRBV6-6 combines with J gene TRBJ2-7; the D gene is possibly TRBD2 (6 bases). The length of the CDR3 is 16 residues. CDR1 is MNHNY and CDR2 is SVGAGI in the germline V gene (reference sequence). Trimming shortened V by 0 bases and J by 4 bases, and 16 bases separated the two germline ends. CDR3 amino acids: CASSYSMGLPPYEQYF. For the CDR3, the DNA is TGTGCCAGCAGTTACTCGATGGGACTCCCTCCGTACGAGCAGTACTTC.

V and J are TRBV7-8 and TRBJ1-5; D remains ambiguous. The ends were cut back, 1 base at V and 9 bases at J, with 13 bases in the middle. The length of the CDR3 is 14 residues. In germline, CDR1 is SGHVS, CDR2 FQNEAQ. CDR3 sequence: CASSLEASGGPQHF. Written as DNA, the CDR3 is TGTGCCAGCAGCTTAGAAGCTAGCGGTGGGCCCCAGCATTTT.

J is TRBJ1-4 and V is TRBV27, with 8 bases fitting TRBD1. V gave up 5 bases and J gave up 2 bases; unmatched junction bases: 4. The CDR3 runs 15 residues. Germline CDR1 is MNHEY and CDR2 is SMNVEV (reference sequence). The CDR3 here is CASSAQGATNEKLFF. CDR3 DNA: TGTGCCAGCAGTGCGCAGGGGGCTACTAATGAAAAACTGTTTTTT. Complete variable domain (other parts from reference TRBV27 and TRBJ1-4): EAQVTQNPRYLITVTGKKLTVTCSQNMNHEYMSWYRQDPGLGLRQIYYSMNVEVTDKGDVPEGYKVSRKEKRNFPLILESPSPNQTSLYFCASSAQGATNEKLFFGSGTQLSVL.

V and J are TRBV6-1 and TRBJ2-1; TRBD2 aligns across 10 bases. CDR1 is MNHNS, CDR2 SASEGT, per germline. V was clipped by 4 bases and J by 2 bases; unmatched bases: 5. CDR3 length: 16 residues. In DNA, the CDR3 is TGTGCCAGCAGTGTACTAGCGGGGCTAACCTACAATGAGCAGTTCTTC. Translating gives CASSVLAGLTYNEQFF.

The rearrangement uses TRBV5-1 and TRBJ2-2; D is possibly TRBD2 (5 bases). The V gene's germline CDR1 is SGHRS and CDR2 YFSETQ. The V and J ends lost 1 base and 2 bases respectively, with 12 bases between them. This CDR3 contains 16 residues. The CDR3 DNA is TGCGCCAGCAGCTTGAGCCAGCGGAGCAACACCGGGGAGCTGTTTTTT. This codes for CASSLSQRSNTGELFF.

This sequence joins TRBV7-2 and TRBJ1-2, with a possible D match to TRBD1 (5 bases). In germline, CDR1 is SGHTA, CDR2 FQGNSA. The CDR3 spans 13 residues. Trimming shortened V by 5 bases and J by 4 bases, and 11 bases separated the two germline ends. CDR3: CASSPTGGYGYTF. The DNA of the CDR3 is TGTGCCAGCAGCCCTACCGGGGGCTATGGCTACACCTTC.

CDR3 DNA: TGTGCCAGCAGCCAGGACGTAGGGTCGTACGAGCAGTACTTC. The encoded protein is CASSQDVGSYEQYF. The chain joins TRBV5-4 to TRBJ2-7; D is undetermined. V was pared by 4 bases and J by 4 bases, with 15 bases between. Germline values: CDR1 SGHNT, CDR2 YYREEE (reference sequence). This CDR3 contains 14 residues.

As to this clone: Other DNA sequences of this sample code for an identical CDR3. This chain joins TRBV18 and TRBJ2-5; D is perhaps TRBD2 (5 bases). This CDR3 is built from 12 residues. Trimming removed 3 bases from V and 5 bases from J, with 7 bases in between. Germline assignment: CDR1 KGHSH and CDR2 LQKENI. This chain's CDR3 is CASSPRGETQYF. The CDR3 nucleotides are TGTGCCAGCTCACCGCGCGGGGAGACCCAGTACTTC.

J is TRBJ2-7 and V is TRBV5-1; D remains ambiguous. Germline V gene data show CDR1 as SGHRS and CDR2 as YFSETQ. Trimming removed 4 bases at V and 1 base at J, with 15 bases between. This CDR3 contains 15 residues. The DNA of the CDR3 is TGCGCCAGCAGCCCCGCTTCAGAAGCTTCCTACGAGCAGTACTTC. Amino acids: CASSPASEASYEQYF.

V is TRBV27 and J is TRBJ2-2; D is ambiguous. CDR1 is MNHEY and CDR2 is SMNVEV in the germline V gene (reference sequence). V lost 5 bases, J lost 2 bases, and 18 bases lay in between. This CDR3 spans 17 amino acids. The CDR3 nucleotides are TGTGCCAGCAGTCAAAGGGCCGACTTCACCAACACCGGGGAGCTGTTTTTT. Translated, it gives CASSQRADFTNTGELFF.

This clone came up once. The CDR3 loop reads CASSPRGGLGGNEQFF. The DNA for the CDR3 is TGTGCCAGCAGTCCCCGAGGGGGACTAGGTGGCAATGAGCAGTTCTTC. This sequence joins TRBV28 and TRBJ2-1; the match to TRBD2 covers 8 bases. The CDR3 is 16 residues long. V lost 5 bases and J lost 6; bases outside the gene matches: 12. Germline V gives CDR1 MDHEN, CDR2 SYDVKM.

The chain employs TRBV11-2 and TRBJ2-7; tentative D call: TRBD1 (5 bases). Germline V gene lookup returns CDR1 SGHAT and CDR2 FQNNGV. This CDR3 has 16 amino acids. V shed 3 bases and J shed 0 bases, with 15 bases lying between them. CDR3 amino acids: CASSLHTGVSSYEQYF. For the CDR3, the DNA is TGTGCCAGCAGCTTGCACACAGGCGTCAGCTCCTACGAGCAGTACTTC.

The genes are TRBV7-2 and TRBJ2-5, with 7 bases matching TRBD2. The CDR3 totals 15 residues. J lost 1 base, V lost 3 bases, and 5 bases had no gene match. Germline values: CDR1 SGHTA, CDR2 FQGNSA. CDR3 in DNA: TGTGCCAGCAGCTTGAACGGGGGGTTCCAAGAGACCCAGTACTTC. It yields the protein CASSLNGGFQETQYF.

The chain couples TRBV7-9 to TRBJ1-1; D might be TRBD1 (5 bases). V lost 3 bases and J lost 3, with 11 bases in between. This CDR3 region has 14 residues. Germline V gives CDR1 SEHNR, CDR2 FQNEAQ (reference sequence). CDR3 in DNA: TGTGCCAGCAGCTTCGGGGCGCGGGACACTGAAGCTTTCTTT. Amino acid sequence: CASSFGARDTEAFF.

The chain couples TRBV4-2 to TRBJ2-7, with D perhaps TRBD1 or TRBD2 (5 bases each). Between the trimmed V and J ends, which lost 4 bases and 0 bases, there was a span of 16 bases. The germline V gene encodes CDR1 LGHNA and CDR2 YNFKEQ. The CDR3 sequence is 16 residues long. CDR3 in DNA: TGTGCCAGCAGCCCTGACCGGGACGTAAGCTCCTACGAGCAGTACTTC. Translation gives CASSPDRDVSSYEQYF.

This chain uses TRBV11-3 with TRBJ2-3; D ambiguous. Germline V lookup: CDR1 SGHNT, CDR2 YENEEA. Trimming removed 1 base at V and 5 bases at J, with 13 bases between. CDR3 length equals 15 residues. The chain's CDR3 is CASSLGPGSGDTQYF. DNA of the CDR3: TGTGCCAGCAGCTTAGGGCCAGGATCAGGAGATACGCAGTATTTT.

The chain couples TRBV10-2 to TRBJ2-5; 9 bases align to TRBD1. Germline V lookup: CDR1 WSHSY, CDR2 SAAADI. This CDR3 has 15 amino acids. The trim removed 6 bases at V and 5 bases at J, leaving 10 bases unmatched. This CDR3 is CASSLPGQGRETQYF. DNA of the CDR3: TGCGCCAGCAGCCTACCGGGACAGGGAAGGGAGACCCAGTACTTC.

This chain joins TRBV12-2 and TRBJ2-1; the table's D call of TRBD2 was not tested on the DNA. TRBV12-2 is shown as a pseudogene. This CDR3 spans 17 amino acids. In DNA form, the CDR3 reads TGTGCAAGTCGTCTAATCTGGGGTAGCGGGAGGGCCCCCCCCACAATCTTC. This gives the protein CASRLIWGSGRAPPTIF.

This clone was detected a few times. The genes are TRBV4-1 and TRBJ2-5; 7 nucleotides line up with TRBD2. Unmatched junction bases numbered 2, after V lost 0 bases and J lost 4 bases. CDR1 and CDR2 (germline): MGHRA, YSYEKL. The length of the CDR3 is 14 residues. CDR3 sequence reads: CASSQDRGGETQYF. The CDR3 DNA sequence: TGCGCCAGCAGCCAAGACCGCGGGGGAGAGACCCAGTACTTC.

The chain employs TRBV11-2 and TRBJ2-1; 8 bases match TRBD1. Unmatched junction bases numbered 5, after V lost 2 bases and J lost 5 bases. Germline assignment: CDR1 SGHAT and CDR2 FQNNGV. The CDR3 extends over 15 amino acids. The CDR3 here is CASSLSGQGNNEQFF. The CDR3 bases are TGTGCCAGCAGCTTATCTGGACAGGGAAACAATGAGCAGTTCTTC.

The DNA of the CDR3 is TGTGCCAGCAGCCTGACAGGGGATCAGCCCCAGCATTTT. It codes for CASSLTGDQPQHF. V is TRBV5-5 and J is TRBJ1-5; TRBD1 matches at 8 bases. Unmatched junction bases numbered 2, after V lost 4 bases and J lost 5 bases. This CDR3 has 13 residues. Germline V CDR1 and CDR2: SGHKS, YYEKEE (reference sequence).

The J gene is TRBJ2-5, the V gene TRBV2, with 8 nucleotides matching TRBD1. V trimming: 7 bases; J trimming: 0 bases; junction bases outside the gene matches: 1. There are 13 residues in the CDR3. CDR1 and CDR2 from the germline V gene are SNHLY and FYNNEI. This CDR3 is CASNRGYQETQYF. DNA of the CDR3: TGTGCCAGCAACAGGGGGTACCAAGAGACCCAGTACTTC.